The rows below give T cell receptor beta chains drawn from one sample of a study of blood T cell repertoires in COVID-19. The repertoire was sequenced with immunoSEQ multiplex PCR; TCRdb's copy has only in-frame clones and lacks some. Of some 140,000 clones in the sample, over 75% are singletons; the top ten hold 0.6% to 0.65%. Sequencing was carried out using peripheral blood. Receptors originate from a man between 60 and 75 years old with COVID-19, enrolled during active disease. The CDR3 runs from the conserved cysteine through the conserved F or W. The D gene is left open where the match is weak. Clone size is given for some rows only: seen once, a few or many times, or a class if the clone is expanded.

abundance	v_gene	j_gene	d_gene	CDR3aa	CDR3nt
NA	TRBV29-1	TRBJ2-4	NA	CSASGGPKNIQYF	TGCAGCGCATCAGGGGGGCCCAAAAACATTCAGTACTTC
NA	TRBV7-3	TRBJ2-7	TRBD2	CASSFTLAGALSSYEQYF	TGTGCCAGCAGCTTTACCCTAGCGGGGGCCCTAAGCTCCTACGAGCAGTACTTC
NA	TRBV7-6	TRBJ2-2	TRBD1	CASSGGTGDTGELFF	TGTGCCAGCAGTGGAGGGACAGGGGACACCGGGGAGCTGTTTTTT
NA	TRBV6-1	TRBJ1-5	TRBD1	CASSDQGAVGNQPQHF	TGTGCCAGCAGTGACCAGGGGGCTGTGGGCAATCAGCCCCAGCATTTT
NA	TRBV6-2/TRBV6-3	TRBJ1-1	NA	CASSSRKMNTEAFF	TGTGCCAGCAGTTCCAGGAAAATGAACACTGAAGCTTTCTTT
NA	TRBV12-5	TRBJ2-5	NA	CASGGHPVGGPETQYF	TGTGCTAGTGGTGGCCACCCAGTCGGAGGCCCAGAGACCCAGTACTTC
NA	TRBV5-1	TRBJ2-1	NA	CASSLTADNEQFF	TGCGCCAGCAGCTTGACAGCGGACAATGAGCAGTTCTTC
NA	TRBV19	TRBJ2-7	NA	CASSIHFGDLTTYEQYF	TGTGCCAGTAGTATCCACTTCGGAGACCTAACTACCTACGAGCAGTACTTC
NA	TRBV9	TRBJ1-5	NA	CASSEGGNQPQHF	TGTGCCAGCAGCGAGGGGGGGAATCAGCCCCAGCATTTT
NA	TRBV19	TRBJ2-1	TRBD2	CASTPGLAHNEQFF	TGTGCCAGTACCCCGGGACTAGCCCACAATGAGCAGTTCTTC
NA	TRBV14	TRBJ1-3	NA	CASSQLRTIYF	TGTGCCAGCAGCCAACTTCGGACCATATATTTT
NA	TRBV7-2	TRBJ2-7	TRBD1	CASSQTGGYEQYF	TGTGCCAGCAGCCAAACAGGGGGATACGAGCAGTACTTC
NA	TRBV6-5	TRBJ1-5	NA	CASSLRQNNQPQHF	TGTGCCAGCAGTTTACGACAGAACAATCAGCCCCAGCATTTT
NA	TRBV20-1	TRBJ2-1	NA	CSGVSNNEQFF	TGCAGTGGTGTGAGTAACAATGAGCAGTTCTTC
NA	TRBV29-1	TRBJ1-2	NA	CSVALADGYTF	TGCAGCGTTGCCCTTGCGGATGGCTACACCTTC
few	TRBV7-8	TRBJ1-4	NA	CASSLVGRVVTNEKLFF	TGTGCCAGCAGCTTAGTCGGCCGGGTGGTAACTAATGAAAAACTGTTTTTT
NA	TRBV19	TRBJ1-1	NA	CASSPPKDRNTEAFF	TGTGCCAGTAGTCCGCCTAAGGACAGGAACACTGAAGCTTTCTTT